This TCR beta chain was documented in a study of control samples from healthy donors and cancer patients (dated by TCRdb to about 2020). Reading from cysteine to phenylalanine, the CDR3 counts 14 amino acids. The retained sequence is limited to the CDR3, 42 bases, with the frame set at the first base. Trimmed from V: 2 bases; trimmed from J: 5 bases; junction bases lacking a gene match: 4. Via the germline V gene, CDR1 is MGHDK and CDR2 SYGVNS. Concerning this clone itself: Its binding antigen is unknown. No much larger clone is present one base from it, and per-base qualities are unavailable.

Library preparation used the immunoSEQ multiplex PCR assay. The source is immuneACCESS, and TCRdb retained only in-frame sequences with V and J called. Part of the clones is not carried over; for the studies checked, unresolved V genes explain less than half of this, and the remainder is unexplained. The sample profile shows more than 25,000 clones; 91% of them were found once. The top ten constitute approximately 12% of the sample. The specimen was PBMCs. The rearrangement combines TRBV25-1 with TRBJ2-5; 8 middle bases align to TRBD2. The clonotype was recovered from a man in his fifties with lung cancer. The CDR3 region reads CASSEAGGRETQYF. The sequenced DNA: TGTGCCAGCAGTGAAGCGGGGGGCAGGGAGACCCAGTACTTC.